A selection of T cell receptor beta chains follows, all from one sample in a study of blood T cell repertoires in COVID-19. The protocol was immunoSEQ multiplex PCR, while the TCRdb copy is restricted to in-frame clones and leaves out a portion. In the table there are roughly 140,000 clones, 88% of which are singletons. Sequenced material: peripheral blood. The receptors were sampled from a woman in her 50s with acute or convalescent COVID-19. The CDR3 runs from the conserved cysteine through the conserved F or W. The order of the fields is D gene, J gene, clone size, V gene, CDR3 DNA, CDR3 protein. The D gene is left open where the match is weak. A row's size may be missing; if present it is once, few, many or a size class.

. | TRBJ1-5 | . | TRBV9 | TGTGCCAGCAGCGTAGATGGTGGGGGGAATCAGCCCCAGCATTTT | CASSVDGGGNQPQHF
. | TRBJ2-7 | . | TRBV9 | TGTGCCAGCAGCGTCCACCGGGACTCAACCTACGAGCAGTACTTC | CASSVHRDSTYEQYF
. | TRBJ2-2 | . | TRBV7-2 | TGTGCCAGCAGCCTACAGAAGAACACCGGGGAGCTGTTTTTT | CASSLQKNTGELFF
. | TRBJ1-5 | . | TRBV6-6 | TGTGCCAGCAGTTACTTAACGGGGGATGGACAGCCCCAGCATTTT | CASSYLTGDGQPQHF
. | TRBJ2-7 | . | TRBV12-3/TRBV12-4 | TGTGCCAGCAGCCCTACGTCCTACGAGCAGTACTTC | CASSPTSYEQYF
. | TRBJ1-2 | . | TRBV9 | TGTGCCAGCAGCACCACAACAGGAATCTATGGCTACACCTTC | CASSTTTGIYGYTF
. | TRBJ1-5 | few | TRBV28 | TGTGCCAGCAGTTTAGCGGGAGGAGGGAATCAGCCCCAGCATTTT | CASSLAGGGNQPQHF
TRBD2 | TRBJ2-3 | . | TRBV6-2/TRBV6-3 | TGTGCCAGCAGTAGACCCGGGACTAGCGGCACAGATACGCAGTATTTT | CASSRPGTSGTDTQYF
. | TRBJ1-2 | . | TRBV5-4 | TGTGCCAGCAGCCGAACAGGAGACTATGGCTACACCTTC | CASSRTGDYGYTF
TRBD1 | TRBJ2-2 | . | TRBV18 | TGTGCCAGCTCACCGGGACAGGGGGACAGCGGGGAGCTGTTTTTT | CASSPGQGDSGELFF
. | TRBJ1-5 | . | TRBV18 | TGTGCCAGCTCACCATCCGACACAATCAATCAGCCCCAGCATTTT | CASSPSDTINQPQHF
. | TRBJ1-4 | . | TRBV2 | TGTGCCAGCAGAGCCAACAGAGCAACTAATGAAAAACTGTTTTTT | CASRANRATNEKLFF
TRBD2 | TRBJ2-2 | . | TRBV4-2 | TGTGCCAGCAGCCAACTAACCACTAGCGCCGGGGAGCTGTTTTTT | CASSQLTTSAGELFF
. | TRBJ1-6 | . | TRBV14 | TGTGCCAGCAGCCAGGGAGGGACATCACCCCTCCACTTT | CASSQGGTSPLHF
. | TRBJ1-2 | . | TRBV30 | TGTGCCTGGAGTATGGGGGAGGGGTACTATGGCTACACCTTC | CAWSMGEGYYGYTF
. | TRBJ2-2 | . | TRBV7-3 | TGTGCCAGCAGCTCGGCGACGGGCACCGGGGAGCTGTTTTTT | CASSSATGTGELFF
TRBD1 | TRBJ1-4 | . | TRBV7-9 | TGTGCCAGCAGCCCGGGACAGTTCGGTCCCGAAAAACTGTTTTTT | CASSPGQFGPEKLFF
TRBD2 | TRBJ2-1 | . | TRBV24-1 | TGTGCCACCGGAAGGACTAGTGAAAAGTACAATGAGCAGTTCTTC | CATGRTSEKYNEQFF
TRBD1 | TRBJ1-2 | . | TRBV14 | TGTGCCAGCAGCCGTGGACAGGGTCCGTCAAACTATGGCTACACCTTC | CASSRGQGPSNYGYTF
. | TRBJ1-1 | once | TRBV7-9 | TGTGCCAGCAGTTCAGGGGTGAGAACTGAAGCTTTCTTT | CASSSGVRTEAFF
. | TRBJ2-3 | . | TRBV15 | TGTGCCACCAGCAGAGTCCTGGCGGGGACAGATACGCAGTATTTT | CATSRVLAGTDTQYF
TRBD2 | TRBJ2-1 | . | TRBV19 | TGTGCCAGTAGCGCCGGGACTAGCGTATCCTACAATGAGCAGTTCTTC | CASSAGTSVSYNEQFF
TRBD2 | TRBJ2-1 | . | TRBV9 | TGTGCCAGCAGCGATAGCGGGAGTTCCTACAATGAGCAGTTCTTC | CASSDSGSSYNEQFF
. | TRBJ1-5 | . | TRBV6-5 | TGTGCCAGCAGTTACTCGAGCGGAGATCAGCCCCAGCATTTT | CASSYSSGDQPQHF
TRBD1 | TRBJ1-3 | . | TRBV2 | TGTGCCAGTAAAGGGGGCTTGTCTGGAAACACCATATATTTT | CASKGGLSGNTIYF
. | TRBJ1-2 | . | TRBV28 | TGTGCCAGCAGCTTGACAGCCCAGACCTATGGCTACACCTTC | CASSLTAQTYGYTF
. | TRBJ2-1 | . | TRBV11-2 | TGTGCCAGCAGCCGGCGGGACTCAGTGGGTGAGCAGTTCTTC | CASSRRDSVGEQFF